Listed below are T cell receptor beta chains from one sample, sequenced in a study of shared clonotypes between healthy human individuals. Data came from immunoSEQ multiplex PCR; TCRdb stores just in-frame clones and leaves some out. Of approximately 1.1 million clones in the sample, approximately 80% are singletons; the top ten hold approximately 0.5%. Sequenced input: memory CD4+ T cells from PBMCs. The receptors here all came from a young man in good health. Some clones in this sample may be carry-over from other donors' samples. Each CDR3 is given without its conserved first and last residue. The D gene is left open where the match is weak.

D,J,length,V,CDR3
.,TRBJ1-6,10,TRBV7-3,ASSREDSPLH
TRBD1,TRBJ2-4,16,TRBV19,ASSLLTGGGMAKNIQY
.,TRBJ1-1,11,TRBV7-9,ASSLGGGTEAF
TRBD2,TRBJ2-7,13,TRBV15,ATSRDGGGAYEQY
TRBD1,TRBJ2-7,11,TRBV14,ASSPRDRGEQY
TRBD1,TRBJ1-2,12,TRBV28,ASTIVGTAYGYT
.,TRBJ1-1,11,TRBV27,ASSPPGETEAF
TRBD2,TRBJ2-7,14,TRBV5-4,ASSLGGSGGTYEQY
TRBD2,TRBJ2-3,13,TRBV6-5,ASSASGSSTDTQY
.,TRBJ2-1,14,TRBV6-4,ASSDSEGSSYNEQF
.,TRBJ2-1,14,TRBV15,ATSSQGAESYNEQF